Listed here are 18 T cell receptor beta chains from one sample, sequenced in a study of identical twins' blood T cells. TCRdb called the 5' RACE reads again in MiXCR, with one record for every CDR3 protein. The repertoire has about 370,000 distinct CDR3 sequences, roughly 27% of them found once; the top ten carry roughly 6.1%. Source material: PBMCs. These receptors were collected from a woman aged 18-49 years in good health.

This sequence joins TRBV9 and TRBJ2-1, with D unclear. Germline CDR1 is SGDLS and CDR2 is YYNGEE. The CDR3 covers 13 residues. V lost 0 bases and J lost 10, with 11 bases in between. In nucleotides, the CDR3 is TGTGCCAGCAGCGTAGTGGATTTTGGAGAGCAGTTCTTC. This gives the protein CASSVVDFGEQFF.

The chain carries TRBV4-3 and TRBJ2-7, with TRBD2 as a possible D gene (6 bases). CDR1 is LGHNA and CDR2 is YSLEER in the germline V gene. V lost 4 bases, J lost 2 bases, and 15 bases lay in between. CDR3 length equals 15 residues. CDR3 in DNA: TGCGCCAGCAGCCGAGGGACTTTCCGGGCCTACGAGCAGTACTTC. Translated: CASSRGTFRAYEQYF.

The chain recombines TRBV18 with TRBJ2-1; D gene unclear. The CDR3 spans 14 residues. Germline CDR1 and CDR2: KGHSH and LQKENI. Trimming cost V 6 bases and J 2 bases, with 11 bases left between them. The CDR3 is CASSPSSPYNEQFF. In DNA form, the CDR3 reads TGTGCCAGCTCCCCCTCCAGCCCCTACAATGAGCAGTTCTTC. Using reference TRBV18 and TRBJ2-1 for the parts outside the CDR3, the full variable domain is NAGVMQNPRHLVRRRGQEARLRCSPMKGHSHVYWYRQLPEEGLKFMVYLQKENIIDESGMPKERFSAEFPKEGPSILRIQQVVRGDSAAYFCASSPSSPYNEQFFGPGTRLTVL.

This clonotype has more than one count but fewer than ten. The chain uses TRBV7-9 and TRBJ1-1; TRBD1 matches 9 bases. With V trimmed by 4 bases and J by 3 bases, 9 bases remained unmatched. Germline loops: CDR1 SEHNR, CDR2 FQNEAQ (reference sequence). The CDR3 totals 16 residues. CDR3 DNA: TGTGCCAGCAGCTATACAGGGGGCGCGGGGGACACTGAAGCTTTCTTT. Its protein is CASSYTGGAGDTEAFF.

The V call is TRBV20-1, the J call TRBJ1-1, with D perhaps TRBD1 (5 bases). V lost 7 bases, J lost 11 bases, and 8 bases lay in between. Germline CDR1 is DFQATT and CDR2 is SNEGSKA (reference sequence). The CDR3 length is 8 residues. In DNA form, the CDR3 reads TGCAGTGGTGGGGGGGCTTTCTTT. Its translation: CSGGGAFF.

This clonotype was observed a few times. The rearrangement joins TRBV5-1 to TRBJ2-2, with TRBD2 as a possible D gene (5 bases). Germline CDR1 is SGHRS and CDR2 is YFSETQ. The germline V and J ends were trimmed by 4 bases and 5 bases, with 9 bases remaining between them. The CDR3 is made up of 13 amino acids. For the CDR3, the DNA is TGCGCCAGCAGCACCACTAGAACCGGGGAGCTGTTTTTT. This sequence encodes CASSTTRTGELFF.

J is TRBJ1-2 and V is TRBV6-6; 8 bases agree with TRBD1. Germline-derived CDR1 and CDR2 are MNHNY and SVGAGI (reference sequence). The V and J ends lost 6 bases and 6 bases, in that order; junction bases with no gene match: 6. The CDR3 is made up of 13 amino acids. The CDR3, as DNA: TGTGCCAGCAGCCAACAGGGGGAGGATGGCTACACCTTC. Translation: CASSQQGEDGYTF.

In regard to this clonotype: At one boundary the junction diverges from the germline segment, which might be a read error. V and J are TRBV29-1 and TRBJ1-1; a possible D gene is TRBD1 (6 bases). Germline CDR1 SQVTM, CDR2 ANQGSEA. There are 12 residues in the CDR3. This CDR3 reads CSVEGQNTEAFF. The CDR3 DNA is TGCAGTGTTGAGGGACAGAACACTGAAGCTTTCTTT.

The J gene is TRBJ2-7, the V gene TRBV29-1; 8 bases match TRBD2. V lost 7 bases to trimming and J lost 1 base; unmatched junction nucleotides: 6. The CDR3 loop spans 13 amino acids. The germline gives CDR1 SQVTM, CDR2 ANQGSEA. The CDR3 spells CSAEGGGSYEQYF. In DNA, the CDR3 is TGCAGCGCCGAGGGCGGGGGGTCCTACGAGCAGTACTTC.

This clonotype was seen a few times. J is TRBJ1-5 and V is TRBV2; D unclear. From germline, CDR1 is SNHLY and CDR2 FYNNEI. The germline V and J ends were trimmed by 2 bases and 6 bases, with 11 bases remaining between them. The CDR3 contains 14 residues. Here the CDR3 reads CASSEREHIQPQHF. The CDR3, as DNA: TGTGCCAGCAGTGAAAGGGAACACATTCAGCCCCAGCATTTT.

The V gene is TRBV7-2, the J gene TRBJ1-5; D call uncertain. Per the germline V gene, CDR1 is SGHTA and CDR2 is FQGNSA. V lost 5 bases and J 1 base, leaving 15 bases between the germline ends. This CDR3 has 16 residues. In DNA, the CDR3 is TGTGCCAGCAGCGAGGACGGACGGGTGAGCAATCAGCCCCAGCATTTT. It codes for CASSEDGRVSNQPQHF.

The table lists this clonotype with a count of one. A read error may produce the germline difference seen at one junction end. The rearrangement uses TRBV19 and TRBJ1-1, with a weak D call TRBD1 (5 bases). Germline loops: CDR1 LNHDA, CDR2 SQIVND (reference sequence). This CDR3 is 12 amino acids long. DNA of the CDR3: TGTGCCAGCAGTAGGGACGCGGGGTTAGCTTTCTTT. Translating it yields CASSRDAGLAFF.

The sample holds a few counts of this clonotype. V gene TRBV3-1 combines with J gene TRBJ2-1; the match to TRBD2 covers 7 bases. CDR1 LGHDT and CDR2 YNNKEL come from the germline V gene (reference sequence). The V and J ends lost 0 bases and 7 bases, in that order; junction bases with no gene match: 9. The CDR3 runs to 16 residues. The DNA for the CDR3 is TGTGCCAGCAGCCAAGACCGCGGGAGAAATTGGAATGAGCAGTTCTTC. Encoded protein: CASSQDRGRNWNEQFF.

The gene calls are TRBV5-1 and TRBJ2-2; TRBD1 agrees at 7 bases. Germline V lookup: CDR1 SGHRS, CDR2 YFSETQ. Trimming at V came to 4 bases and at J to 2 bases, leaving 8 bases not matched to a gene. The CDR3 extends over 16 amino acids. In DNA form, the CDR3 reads TGCGCCAGCAGCATTAGGGGACAGCATAACACCGGGGAGCTGTTTTTT. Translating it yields CASSIRGQHNTGELFF. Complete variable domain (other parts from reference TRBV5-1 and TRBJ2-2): KAGVTQTPRYLIKTRGQQVTLSCSPISGHRSVSWYQQTPGQGLQFLFEYFSETQRNKGNFPGRFSGRQFSNSRSEMNVSTLELGDSALYLCASSIRGQHNTGELFFGEGSRLTVL.

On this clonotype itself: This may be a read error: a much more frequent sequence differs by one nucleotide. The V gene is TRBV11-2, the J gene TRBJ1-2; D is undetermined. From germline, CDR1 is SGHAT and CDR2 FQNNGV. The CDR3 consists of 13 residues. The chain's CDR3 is CASSLGAGYGYAF. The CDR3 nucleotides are TGTGCCAGCAGCTTAGGGGCAGGCTATGGCTACGCCTTC.

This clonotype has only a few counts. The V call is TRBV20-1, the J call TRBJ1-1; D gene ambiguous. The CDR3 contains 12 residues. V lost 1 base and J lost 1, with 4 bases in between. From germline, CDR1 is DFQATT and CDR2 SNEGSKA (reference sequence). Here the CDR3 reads CSARGKNTEAFF. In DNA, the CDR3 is TGCAGTGCTAGAGGCAAGAACACTGAAGCTTTCTTT.

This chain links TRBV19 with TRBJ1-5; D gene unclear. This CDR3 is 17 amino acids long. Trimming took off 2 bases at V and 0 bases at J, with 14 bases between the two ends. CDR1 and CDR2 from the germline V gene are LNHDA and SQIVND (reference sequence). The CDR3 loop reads CASSIRQADFSNQPQHF. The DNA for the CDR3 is TGTGCCAGTAGTATAAGGCAGGCTGACTTTAGCAATCAGCCCCAGCATTTT.

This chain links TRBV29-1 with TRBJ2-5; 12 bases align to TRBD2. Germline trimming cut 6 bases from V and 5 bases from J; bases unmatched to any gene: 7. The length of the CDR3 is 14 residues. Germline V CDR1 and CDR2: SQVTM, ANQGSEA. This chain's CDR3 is CSVGTSGLAETQYF. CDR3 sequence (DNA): TGCAGCGTAGGGACTAGCGGGTTAGCGGAGACCCAGTACTTC. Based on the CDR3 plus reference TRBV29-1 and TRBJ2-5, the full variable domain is SAVISQKPSRDICQRGTSLTIQCQVDSQVTMMFWYRQQPGQSLTLIATANQGSEATYESGFVIDKFPISRPNLTFSTLTVSNMSPEDSSIYLCSVGTSGLAETQYFGPGTRLLVL.